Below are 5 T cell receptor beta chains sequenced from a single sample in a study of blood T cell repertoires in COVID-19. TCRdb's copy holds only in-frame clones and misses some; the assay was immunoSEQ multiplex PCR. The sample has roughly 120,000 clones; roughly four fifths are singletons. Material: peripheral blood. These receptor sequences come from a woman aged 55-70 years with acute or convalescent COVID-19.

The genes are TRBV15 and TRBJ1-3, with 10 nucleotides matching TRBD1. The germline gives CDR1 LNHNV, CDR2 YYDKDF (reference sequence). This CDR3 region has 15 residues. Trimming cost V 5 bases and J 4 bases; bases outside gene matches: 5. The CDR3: CATSRDRGPGNTIYF. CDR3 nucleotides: TGTGCCACCAGCCGGGACAGGGGACCGGGAAACACCATATATTTT. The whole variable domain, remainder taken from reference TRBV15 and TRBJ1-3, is DAMVIQNPRYQVTQFGKPVTLSCSQTLNHNVMYWYQQKSSQAPKLLFHYYDKDFNNEADTPDNFQSRRPNTSFCFLDIRSPGLGDTAMYLCATSRDRGPGNTIYFGEGSWLTVV.

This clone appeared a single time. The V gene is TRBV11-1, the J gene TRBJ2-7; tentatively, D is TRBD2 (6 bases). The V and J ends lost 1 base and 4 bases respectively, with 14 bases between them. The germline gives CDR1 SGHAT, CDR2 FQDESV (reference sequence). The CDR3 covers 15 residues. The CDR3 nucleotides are TGTGCCAGCAGCTTAGGGGGTACCGCGGGGTACGAGCAGTACTTC. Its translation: CASSLGGTAGYEQYF.

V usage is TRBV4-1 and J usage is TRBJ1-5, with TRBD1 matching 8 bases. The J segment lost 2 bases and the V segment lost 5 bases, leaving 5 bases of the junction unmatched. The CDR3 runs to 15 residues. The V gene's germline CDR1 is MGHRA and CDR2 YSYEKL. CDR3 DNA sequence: TGCGCCAGCAGCGGCAGGGGGCTAGGCAATCAGCCCCAGCATTTT. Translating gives CASSGRGLGNQPQHF.

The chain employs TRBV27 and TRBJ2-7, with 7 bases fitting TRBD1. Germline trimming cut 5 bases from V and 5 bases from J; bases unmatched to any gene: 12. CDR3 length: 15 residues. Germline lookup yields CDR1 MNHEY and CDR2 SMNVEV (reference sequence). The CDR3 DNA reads TGTGCCAGCAGTCGCGTACTACAGGGGACGCACGAGCAGTACTTC. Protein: CASSRVLQGTHEQYF.

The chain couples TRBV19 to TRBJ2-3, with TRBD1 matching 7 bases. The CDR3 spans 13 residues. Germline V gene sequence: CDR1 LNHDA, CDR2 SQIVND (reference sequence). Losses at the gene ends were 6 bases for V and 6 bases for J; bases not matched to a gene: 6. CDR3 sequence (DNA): TGTGCCAGTAGGGGGGACAGCAGGGATACGCAGTATTTT. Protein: CASRGDSRDTQYF.